The 5 T cell receptor beta chains given below trace back to one sample, sequenced in a study of T-cell memory formation after mild COVID-19. Each CDR3 protein gets one entry after TCRdb re-called the 5' RACE reads with MiXCR. The sample shows 400,000 or so distinct CDR3 sequences, around 18% of them seen only once. Input material: PBMCs or a T cell subset sorted from them (not recorded which). The receptors here all came from an adult woman who had mild COVID-19 (a few samples of this study predate the infection). Cell type and time point are not known.

In this sample, this clonotype turned up once. The gene calls are TRBV5-1 and TRBJ1-2, with D perhaps TRBD1 (6 bases). The CDR3 is made up of 15 amino acids. Per germline, CDR1 SGHRS and CDR2 YFSETQ. Trimming took off 4 bases at V and 4 bases at J, with 17 bases between the two ends. This CDR3 reads CASSLGGRNTYGYTF. CDR3 in DNA: TGCGCCAGCAGCCTAGGGGGGCGGAACACCTATGGCTACACCTTC.

CDR3 sequence (DNA): TGTGCCAGCAGCCTCGACAGGGCAAAGGGAAACACCATATATTTT. It translates to CASSLDRAKGNTIYF. The V call is TRBV11-2, the J call TRBJ1-3; 7 bases line up with TRBD1. The CDR3 is 15 residues long. CDR1 is SGHAT and CDR2 is FQNNGV in the germline V gene. Trimming removed 5 bases from V and 4 bases from J; junction bases left unmatched: 8.

The chain joins TRBV24-1 to TRBJ2-7, with 12 positions matching TRBD1. Germline V lookup: CDR1 KGHDR, CDR2 SFDVKD. This CDR3 contains 17 residues. Germline trimming cut 3 bases from V and 5 bases from J; bases unmatched to any gene: 10. The CDR3 reads CATSDLPPGTGGDEQYF. CDR3 DNA sequence: TGTGCCACCAGTGATCTCCCCCCCGGGACAGGGGGCGACGAGCAGTACTTC.

This clonotype came up many times. The V call is TRBV2, the J call TRBJ2-3, with D perhaps TRBD1 or TRBD2 (5 bases each). CDR1 is SNHLY and CDR2 is FYNNEI in the germline V gene. V was pared by 4 bases and J by 0 bases, with 11 bases between. This CDR3 has 15 residues. The CDR3 DNA reads TGTGCCAGCAGTGCGGGGACCCATAGCACAGATACGCAGTATTTT. Amino acids: CASSAGTHSTDTQYF.

This clonotype came up a few times. One base away lies a much larger clone, so this may be a sequencing read error. The chain is built from TRBV9 and TRBJ2-3; 10 bases are a match to TRBD2. The trim removed 3 bases at V and 1 base at J, leaving 2 bases unmatched. The CDR3 runs 15 residues. Germline V gives CDR1 SGDLS, CDR2 YYNGEE. CDR3 DNA sequence: TGTGCCAGCAGCGCCGGGACTAGCGGCACAGATACGCAGTATTTT. Protein: CASSAGTSGTDTQYF.